This T cell receptor beta chain came from a study of OX40 agonist ivuxolimab in advanced cancers. Study-wide background: Patients received the agonistic anti-OX40 (CD134) antibody ivuxolimab. Earlier treatment with anti-PD-1, anti-PD-L1 or anti-CTLA-4 was permitted, and approximately 38% had received some. Study conclusions and caveats: Clones of CD4+ and CD8+ blood T cells grew by week 6 at doses of 0.1 to 3.0 mg/kg.

Data came from immunoSEQ multiplex PCR; TCRdb stores just in-frame clones and leaves some out. The sample lists about 80,000 clones, approximately 90% seen once, with more than 4% in the top ten. The ends lost 5 bases at V and 8 bases at J; junction bases unmatched: 4. The germline V gene has CDR1 SGHTA and CDR2 FQGNSA. The CDR3 sequence is 13 residues long. Autoimmune disease history or systemic immunosuppression disqualified patients. Regarding this clone: The antigen is not known.

The receptor comes from an adult with an advanced solid tumor such as melanoma, head and neck, liver or kidney cancer. The sequencing used CD4+ or CD8+ T cells sorted from blood, collected in a trial of the OX40 agonist ivuxolimab. The gene calls are TRBV7-2 and TRBJ2-3; 10 positions match TRBD2. The CDR3 spells CASSLQREGTQYF. The DNA for the CDR3 is TGTGCCAGCAGCCTCCAGCGGGAGGGTACGCAGTATTTT.